Listed below are T cell receptor beta chains from one sample, sequenced in a study of T and B cells in COVID-19 patients. TCRdb recomputed calls from the multiplex PCR reads with MiXCR, one row per CDR3 protein. The repertoire holds about 2,500 distinct CDR3 sequences, with about 29% as singletons. The source material was blood. The receptors shown here come from a human donor with active COVID-19. CDR3s include the opening cysteine and the closing phenylalanine or tryptophan. The D gene is left open where the match is weak. Clone size, where shown, is once, few, many, or a class for clones that have expanded.

>17|TRBJ2-5|TRBV5-5|.|medium-sized
CASSLMTGGSIRETQYF
TGTGCCAGCAGCTTGATGACGGGTGGGAGTATTCGGGAGACCCAGTACTTC
>17|TRBJ2-2|TRBV29-1|TRBD2|.
CSVEGVAGGPRGGELFF
TGCAGCGTTGAAGGGGTAGCGGGAGGGCCAAGAGGCGGGGAGCTGTTTTTT
>18|TRBJ2-2|TRBV19|TRBD2|.
CASSIWLAGGPRGGELFF
TGTGCCAGTAGTATATGGCTAGCGGGAGGGCCAAGAGGCGGGGAGCTGTTTTTT
>15|TRBJ1-5|TRBV12-3/TRBV12-4|.|many
CASREDLGGNQPQHF
TGTGCCAGCAGAGAGGACCTTGGAGGCAATCAGCCCCAGCATTTT
>17|TRBJ2-6|TRBV6-5|.|.
CAISEGNTRSGANVLTF
TGTGCCATCAGTGAAGGAAACACCCGCTCTGGGGCCAACGTCCTGACTTTC
>13|TRBJ1-2|TRBV6-5|TRBD1|few
CASSSTGDYGYTF
TGTGCCAGCAGCTCGACAGGGGACTATGGCTACACCTTC
>13|TRBJ2-7|TRBV9|TRBD1|few
CASSRQGSYEQYF
TGTGCCAGCAGCCGACAGGGCTCCTACGAGCAGTACTTC
>16|TRBJ2-5|TRBV24-1|.|.
CATSDPAAEHQETQYF
TGTGCCACCAGTGATCCTGCTGCCGAACACCAAGAGACCCAGTACTTC
>15|TRBJ2-5|TRBV6-5|.|few
CAISETEGERETQYF
TGTGCCATCAGTGAGACGGAGGGGGAAAGAGAGACCCAGTACTTC
>17|TRBJ2-1|TRBV7-6|TRBD1|.
CASSLDRDSYSYNEQFF
TGTGCCAGCAGCTTAGACCGGGACAGCTACTCCTACAATGAGCAGTTCTTC
>15|TRBJ1-6|TRBV30|.|medium-sized
CAWGEGLDYNSPLHF
TGTGCCTGGGGAGAGGGGTTAGATTATAATTCACCCCTCCACTTT
>16|TRBJ1-6|TRBV10-3|.|few
CAISEVGSSYNSPLHF
TGTGCCATCAGTGAGGTGGGGAGCTCCTATAATTCACCCCTCCACTTT
>15|TRBJ2-1|TRBV5-6|.|medium-sized
CASSSWQGGHNEQFF
TGTGCCAGCAGCTCCTGGCAGGGAGGCCACAATGAGCAGTTCTTC
>13|TRBJ2-7|TRBV4-3|TRBD1|large
CASSQRTGREQYF
TGCGCCAGCAGCCAGAGGACAGGGCGCGAGCAGTACTTC
>15|TRBJ1-5|TRBV18|.|.
CASSPSGDGNQPQHF
TGTGCCAGCTCACCATCAGGGGATGGCAATCAGCCCCAGCATTTT
>17|TRBJ2-4|TRBV5-6|.|many
CASSLGFATATGNIQYF
TGTGCCAGCAGCTTGGGATTTGCGACAGCCACTGGGAACATTCAGTACTTC
>14|TRBJ1-1|TRBV7-9|.|.
CASSLSDWTAEAFF
TGTGCCAGCAGCTTATCGGATTGGACAGCTGAAGCTTTCTTT
>14|TRBJ2-3|TRBV30|.|medium-sized
CAWDRGLSTDTQYF
TGTGCCTGGGATAGGGGTCTTAGCACAGATACGCAGTATTTT
>15|TRBJ2-1|TRBV6-2/TRBV6-3|.|medium-sized
CASSYRQGLLNEQFF
TGTGCCAGCAGTTACAGGCAGGGACTCTTAAATGAGCAGTTCTTC
>17|TRBJ1-3|TRBV18|.|.
CASSQWQTVYSGNTIYF
TGTGCCAGCTCGCAATGGCAGACAGTCTACTCTGGAAACACCATATATTTT
>13|TRBJ2-3|TRBV14|.|few
CASSQDWTDTQYF
TGTGCCAGCAGCCAAGACTGGACAGATACGCAGTATTTT
>14|TRBJ1-3|TRBV7-2|.|.
CASSRTGTGNTIYF
TGTGCCAGCAGCAGAACAGGGACTGGAAACACCATATATTTT
>13|TRBJ2-7|TRBV29-1|.|once
CSVGGFSSYEQYF
TGCAGCGTTGGTGGCTTCAGCTCCTACGAGCAGTACTTC
>14|TRBJ2-2|TRBV4-2|.|.
CASSQPGNTGELFF
TGTGCCAGCAGCCAACCGGGGAACACCGGGGAGCTGTTTTTT
>14|TRBJ1-4|TRBV5-4|.|few
CASSLAGIGEKLFF
TGTGCCAGCAGCTTGGCGGGGATTGGTGAAAAACTGTTTTTT
>16|TRBJ2-1|TRBV24-1|.|few
CATSDFPGSFHNEQFF
TGTGCCACCAGTGATTTCCCGGGATCCTTCCACAATGAGCAGTTCTTC
>13|TRBJ2-5|TRBV14|.|.
CASSLLIQETQYF
TGTGCCAGCAGCCTTCTCATCCAGGAGACCCAGTACTTC
>15|TRBJ1-3|TRBV18|.|medium-sized
CASSLPGTSGNTIYF
TGTGCCAGCTCACTACCCGGGACATCTGGAAACACCATATATTTT
>16|TRBJ2-3|TRBV6-2/TRBV6-3|TRBD2|many
CASSYTLAGGSDTQYF
TGTGCCAGCAGTTACACCCTAGCGGGAGGTTCAGATACGCAGTATTTT
>14|TRBJ2-1|TRBV15|TRBD2|medium-sized
CATSRGWTSGRQFF
TGTGCCACCAGCAGAGGATGGACTAGCGGTAGGCAGTTCTTC
>15|TRBJ2-7|TRBV24-1|TRBD2|.
CATSDGSGSSYEQYF
TGTGCCACCAGTGATGGCAGCGGGAGCTCCTACGAGCAGTACTTC
>15|TRBJ1-2|TRBV19|TRBD1|many
CASSMKSGGLYGYTF
TGTGCCAGTAGTATGAAGTCAGGGGGCCTCTATGGCTACACCTTC
>13|TRBJ1-3|TRBV29-1|TRBD1|medium-sized
CSVPGQGSDTIYF
TGCAGCGTGCCGGGACAGGGTAGCGACACCATATATTTT
>11|TRBJ1-3|TRBV20-1|.|.
CSARAGNTIYF
TGCAGTGCTAGAGCCGGAAACACCATATATTTT
>18|TRBJ2-6|TRBV18|.|medium-sized
CASSPLGETGSGANVLTF
TGTGCCAGCTCACCACTCGGGGAAACAGGCTCTGGGGCCAACGTCCTGACTTTC
>18|TRBJ2-1|TRBV24-1|TRBD2|.
CATSDTILAGKSYNEQFF
TGTGCCACCAGTGATACAATACTAGCGGGGAAATCCTACAATGAGCAGTTCTTC
>15|TRBJ2-1|TRBV10-3|TRBD2|few
CAISPESGAYNEQFF
TGTGCCATCAGCCCCGAGAGCGGGGCCTACAATGAGCAGTTCTTC
>15|TRBJ2-4|TRBV7-2|.|few
CASSPSHHQEDIQYF
TGTGCCAGCAGCCCCAGTCATCACCAGGAGGACATTCAGTACTTC
>15|TRBJ2-7|TRBV27|TRBD2|.
CASSLTSGSRYEQYF
TGTGCCAGCAGTTTGACTAGCGGGAGTAGGTACGAGCAGTACTTC
>15|TRBJ2-3|TRBV12-3/TRBV12-4|.|few
CASSLVGMMTDTQYF
TGTGCCAGCAGTTTAGTCGGGATGATGACAGATACGCAGTATTTT
>15|TRBJ1-2|TRBV15|.|medium-sized
CATSRDPAITKGYTF
TGTGCCACCAGCAGAGATCCGGCGATCACAAAGGGCTACACCTTC
>11|TRBJ2-7|TRBV6-2/TRBV6-3|.|.
CASLGTYEQYF
TGTGCCAGCCTTGGGACCTACGAGCAGTACTTC
>13|TRBJ2-7|TRBV7-9|.|once
CASSLPDSYEQYF
TGTGCCAGCAGCTTACCCGACAGCTACGAGCAGTACTTC
>15|TRBJ1-2|TRBV29-1|.|medium-sized
CSVEDSTKTNYGYTF
TGCAGCGTTGAAGATTCTACAAAGACTAACTATGGCTACACCTTC
>13|TRBJ1-2|TRBV15|.|many
CATSSRDTGGYTF
TGTGCCACCAGCAGCCGGGACACGGGGGGCTACACCTTC
>15|TRBJ2-2|TRBV12-3/TRBV12-4|TRBD1|medium-sized
CASRPGTGRTGELFF
TGTGCCAGCAGGCCCGGGACAGGGCGGACCGGGGAGCTGTTTTTT
>14|TRBJ2-1|TRBV12-3/TRBV12-4|.|medium-sized
CASNTGVLGNEQFF
TGTGCCAGCAATACGGGAGTATTAGGCAATGAGCAGTTCTTC
>12|TRBJ2-1|TRBV10-3|.|few
CAISESAGEQFF
TGTGCCATCAGTGAGTCGGCCGGTGAGCAGTTCTTC
>14|TRBJ1-6|TRBV27|TRBD1|medium-sized
CASSPDRGPSPLHF
TGTGCCAGCAGCCCAGACAGGGGGCCCTCACCCCTCCACTTT
>12|TRBJ2-1|TRBV5-6|.|many
CASSLGVNEQFF
TGTGCCAGCAGCTTGGGGGTAAATGAGCAGTTCTTC
>13|TRBJ1-5|TRBV19|.|medium-sized
CASSKDSNQPQHF
TGTGCCAGTAGTAAGGATAGCAATCAGCCCCAGCATTTT
>16|TRBJ2-7|TRBV15|TRBD2|medium-sized
CATSRSGTSGLGEQYF
TGTGCCACCAGCAGATCCGGGACTAGCGGCCTGGGCGAGCAGTACTTC
>14|TRBJ2-7|TRBV29-1|TRBD1|.
CSVWRTGKTYEQYF
TGCAGCGTTTGGAGGACAGGGAAAACCTACGAGCAGTACTTC